This T cell receptor (beta chain) originates from a study of radiotherapy plus CTLA-4 blockade in lung cancer. Whole-study context: With 31% of patients having disease control, objective responses were seen in 15% to 20%. Findings and caveats of the study: The best prediction of response reportedly came from early blood T cell clone dynamics, with interferon-beta. Radiotherapy was combined with ipilimumab, and tumor-derived TCR clones then expanded in blood.

Germline CDR1 and CDR2: SGDLS and YYNGEE. The CDR3 contains 17 residues. Deletions cut 0 bases from V and 0 bases from J, with 12 bases between. The study gave focal radiation plus ipilimumab CTLA-4 blockade to patients with chemo-refractory metastatic non-small-cell lung cancer. The assay was immunoSEQ multiplex PCR, and TCRdb's table has in-frame clones only and misses some. The data contain some 94,000 clones, approximately 82% of them singletons. This clone was seen a few times. Its antigen remains unidentified. The gene calls are TRBV9 and TRBJ1-4, with no clear D. The starting material was peripheral blood, obtained from a patient treated with radiotherapy plus ipilimumab. This sequence originates from a human donor with non-small cell lung cancer that progressed on radiotherapy plus ipilimumab. The DNA for the CDR3 is TGTGCCAGCAGCGTAGGGGCAGGCAGACCAACTAATGAAAAACTGTTTTTT. Its protein is CASSVGAGRPTNEKLFF.